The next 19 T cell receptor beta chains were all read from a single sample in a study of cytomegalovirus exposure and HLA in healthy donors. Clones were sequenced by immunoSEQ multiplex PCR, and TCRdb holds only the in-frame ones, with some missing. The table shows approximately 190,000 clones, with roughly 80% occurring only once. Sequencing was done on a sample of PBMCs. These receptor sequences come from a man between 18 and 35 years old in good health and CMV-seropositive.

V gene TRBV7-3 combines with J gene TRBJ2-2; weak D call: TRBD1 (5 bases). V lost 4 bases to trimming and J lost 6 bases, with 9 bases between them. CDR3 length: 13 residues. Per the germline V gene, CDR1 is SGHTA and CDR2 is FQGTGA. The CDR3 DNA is TGTGCCAGCAGCTCCTTAGGGGCCGGGGAGCTGTTTTTT. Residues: CASSSLGAGELFF.

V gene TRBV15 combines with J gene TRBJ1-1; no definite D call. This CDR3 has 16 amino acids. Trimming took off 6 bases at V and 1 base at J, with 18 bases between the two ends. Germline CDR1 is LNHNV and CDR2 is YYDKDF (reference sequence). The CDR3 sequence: CATRDFSRVGNTEAFF. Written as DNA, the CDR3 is TGTGCCACCAGAGATTTTAGTCGGGTTGGGAACACTGAAGCTTTCTTT.

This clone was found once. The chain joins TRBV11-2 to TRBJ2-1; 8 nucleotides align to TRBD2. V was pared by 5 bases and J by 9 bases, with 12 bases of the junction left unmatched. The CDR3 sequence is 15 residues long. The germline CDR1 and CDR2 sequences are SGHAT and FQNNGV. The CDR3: CASSLQPGLGIEQFF. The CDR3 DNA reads TGTGCCAGCAGCCTACAACCGGGACTAGGGATTGAGCAGTTCTTC.

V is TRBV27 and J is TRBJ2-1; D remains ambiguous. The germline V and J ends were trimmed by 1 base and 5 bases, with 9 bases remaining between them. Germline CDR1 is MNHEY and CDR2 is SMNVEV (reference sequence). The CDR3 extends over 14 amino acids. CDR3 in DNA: TGTGCCAGCAGTTTATTTTCCGAGAACAATGAGCAGTTCTTC. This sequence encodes CASSLFSENNEQFF.

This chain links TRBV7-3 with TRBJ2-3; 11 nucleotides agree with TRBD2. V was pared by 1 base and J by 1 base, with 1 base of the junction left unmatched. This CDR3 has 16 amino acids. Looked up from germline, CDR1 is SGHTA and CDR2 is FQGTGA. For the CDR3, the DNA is TGTGCCAGCAGCTTAAAGACTAGCGGGGGCACAGATACGCAGTATTTT. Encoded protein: CASSLKTSGGTDTQYF.

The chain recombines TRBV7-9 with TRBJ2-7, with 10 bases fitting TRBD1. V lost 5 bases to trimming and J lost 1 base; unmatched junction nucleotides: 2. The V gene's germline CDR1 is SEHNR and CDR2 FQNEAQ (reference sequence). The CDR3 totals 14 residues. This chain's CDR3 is CASSGTGVSYEQYF. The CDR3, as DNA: TGTGCCAGCAGCGGGACAGGGGTATCCTACGAGCAGTACTTC.

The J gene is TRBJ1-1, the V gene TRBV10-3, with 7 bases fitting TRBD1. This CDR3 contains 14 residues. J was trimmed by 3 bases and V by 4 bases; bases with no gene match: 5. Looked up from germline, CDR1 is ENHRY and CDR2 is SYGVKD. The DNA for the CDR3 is TGTGCCATCAGTGCACTTACAGGGGACACTGAAGCTTTCTTT. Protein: CAISALTGDTEAFF.

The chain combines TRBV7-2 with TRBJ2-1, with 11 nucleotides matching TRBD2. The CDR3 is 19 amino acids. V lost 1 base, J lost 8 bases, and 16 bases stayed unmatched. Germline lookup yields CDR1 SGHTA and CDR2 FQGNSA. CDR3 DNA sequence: TGTGCCAGCAGCTTAGACCCGAGGGCTAGCGGGAGGCCCAACCATGAGCAGTTCTTC. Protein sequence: CASSLDPRASGRPNHEQFF.

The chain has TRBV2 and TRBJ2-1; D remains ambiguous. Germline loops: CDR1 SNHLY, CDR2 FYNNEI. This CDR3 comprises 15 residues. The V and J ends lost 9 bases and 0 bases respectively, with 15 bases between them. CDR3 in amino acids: CARVVVGSSYNEQFF. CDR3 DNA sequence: TGTGCCAGAGTTGTAGTGGGCAGCTCCTACAATGAGCAGTTCTTC.

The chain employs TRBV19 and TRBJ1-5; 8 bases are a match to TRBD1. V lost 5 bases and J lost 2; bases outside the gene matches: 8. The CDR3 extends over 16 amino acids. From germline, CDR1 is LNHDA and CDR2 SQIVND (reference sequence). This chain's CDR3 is CASSAHRGDGNQPQHF. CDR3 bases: TGTGCCAGTAGTGCCCACAGGGGGGATGGCAATCAGCCCCAGCATTTT.

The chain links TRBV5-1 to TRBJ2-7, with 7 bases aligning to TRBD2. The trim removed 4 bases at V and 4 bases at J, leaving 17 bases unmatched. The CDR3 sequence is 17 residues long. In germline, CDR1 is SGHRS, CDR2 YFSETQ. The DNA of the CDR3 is TGCGCCAGCAGCCGGGGAAGGCCGGGAGGTCTCGGTTACGAGCAGTACTTC. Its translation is CASSRGRPGGLGYEQYF. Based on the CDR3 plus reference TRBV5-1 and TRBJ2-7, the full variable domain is KAGVTQTPRYLIKTRGQQVTLSCSPISGHRSVSWYQQTPGQGLQFLFEYFSETQRNKGNFPGRFSGRQFSNSRSEMNVSTLELGDSALYLCASSRGRPGGLGYEQYFGPGTRLTVT.

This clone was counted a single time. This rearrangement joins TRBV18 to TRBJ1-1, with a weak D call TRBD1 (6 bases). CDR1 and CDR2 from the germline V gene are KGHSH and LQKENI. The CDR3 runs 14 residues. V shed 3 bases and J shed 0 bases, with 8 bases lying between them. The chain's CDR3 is CASSPQGLNTEAFF. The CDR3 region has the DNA TGTGCCAGCTCACCGCAGGGGTTGAACACTGAAGCTTTCTTT. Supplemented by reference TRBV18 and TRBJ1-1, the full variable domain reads NAGVMQNPRHLVRRRGQEARLRCSPMKGHSHVYWYRQLPEEGLKFMVYLQKENIIDESGMPKERFSAEFPKEGPSILRIQQVVRGDSAAYFCASSPQGLNTEAFFGQGTRLTVV.

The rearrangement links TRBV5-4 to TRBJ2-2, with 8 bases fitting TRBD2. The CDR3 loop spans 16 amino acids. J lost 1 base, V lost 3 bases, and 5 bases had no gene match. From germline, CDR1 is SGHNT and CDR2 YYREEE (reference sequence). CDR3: CASSSRSGVNTGELFF. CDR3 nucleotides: TGTGCCAGCAGCTCCCGTAGCGGGGTGAACACCGGGGAGCTGTTTTTT.

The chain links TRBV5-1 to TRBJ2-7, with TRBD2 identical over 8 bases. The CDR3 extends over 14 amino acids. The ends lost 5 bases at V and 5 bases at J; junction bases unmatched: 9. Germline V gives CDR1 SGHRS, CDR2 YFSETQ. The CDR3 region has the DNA TGCGCCAGCAGAACTCAAGCGGGAGATCACGAGCAGTACTTC. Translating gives CASRTQAGDHEQYF.

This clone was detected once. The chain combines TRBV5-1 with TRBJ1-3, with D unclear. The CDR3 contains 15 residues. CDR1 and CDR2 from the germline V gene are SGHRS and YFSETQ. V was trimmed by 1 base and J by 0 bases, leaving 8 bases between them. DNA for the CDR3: TGCGCCAGCAGCTTGCCCCGTAGCTCTGGAAACACCATATATTTT. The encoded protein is CASSLPRSSGNTIYF.

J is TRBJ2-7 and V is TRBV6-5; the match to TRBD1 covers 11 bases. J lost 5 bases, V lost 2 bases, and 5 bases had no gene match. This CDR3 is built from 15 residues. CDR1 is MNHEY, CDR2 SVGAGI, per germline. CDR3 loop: CASSYGQGASNEQYF. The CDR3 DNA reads TGTGCCAGCAGTTACGGACAGGGGGCTAGTAACGAGCAGTACTTC.

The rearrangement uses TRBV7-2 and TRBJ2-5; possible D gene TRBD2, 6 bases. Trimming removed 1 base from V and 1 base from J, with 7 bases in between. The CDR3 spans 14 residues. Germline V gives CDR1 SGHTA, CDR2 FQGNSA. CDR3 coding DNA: TGTGCCAGCAGCTTAGAGGGAGGCCAAGAGACCCAGTACTTC. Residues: CASSLEGGQETQYF.

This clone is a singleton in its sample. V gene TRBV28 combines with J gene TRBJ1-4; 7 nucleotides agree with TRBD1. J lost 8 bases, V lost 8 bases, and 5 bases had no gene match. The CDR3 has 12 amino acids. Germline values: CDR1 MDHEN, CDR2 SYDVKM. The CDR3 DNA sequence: TGTGCCAGCCTAGGACAGGAGGAAAAACTGTTTTTT. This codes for CASLGQEEKLFF.

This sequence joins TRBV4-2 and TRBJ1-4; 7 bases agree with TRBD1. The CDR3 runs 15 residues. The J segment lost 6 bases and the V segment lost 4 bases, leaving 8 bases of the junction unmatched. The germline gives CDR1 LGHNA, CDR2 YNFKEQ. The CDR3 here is CASSPGWQGDEKLFF. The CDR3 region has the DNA TGTGCCAGCAGCCCCGGCTGGCAGGGGGATGAAAAACTGTTTTTT.